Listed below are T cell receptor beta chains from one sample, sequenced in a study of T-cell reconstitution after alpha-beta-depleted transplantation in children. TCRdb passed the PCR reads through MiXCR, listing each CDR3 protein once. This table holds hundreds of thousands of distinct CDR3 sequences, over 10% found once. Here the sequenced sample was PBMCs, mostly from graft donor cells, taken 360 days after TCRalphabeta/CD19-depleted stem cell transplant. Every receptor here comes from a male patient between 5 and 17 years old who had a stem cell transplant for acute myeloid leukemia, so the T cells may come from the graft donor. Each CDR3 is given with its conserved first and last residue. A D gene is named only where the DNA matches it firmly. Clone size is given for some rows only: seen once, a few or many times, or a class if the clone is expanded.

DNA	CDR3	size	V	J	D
TGTGCCAGCAGCTTATGGGAATCCTACGAGCAGTACTTC	CASSLWESYEQYF	.	TRBV7-9	TRBJ2-7	.
TGCAGCGTTGAGTTCCCCCGGGGGTCCTCATCCTACGAGCAGTACTTC	CSVEFPRGSSSYEQYF	few	TRBV29-1	TRBJ2-7	.
TGTGCCACCAGTGATTTGCCGGGACTAGCGGGAGGGGCAGAGACCCAGTACTTC	CATSDLPGLAGGAETQYF	few	TRBV24-1	TRBJ2-5	TRBD2
TGCAGCGGACAGGGTCACAGTCAGCCCCAGCATTTT	CSGQGHSQPQHF	few	TRBV20-1	TRBJ1-5	TRBD1
TGCAGCGTCCGAAGGACAGTAGGGGATACGCAGTATTTT	CSVRRTVGDTQYF	few	TRBV29-1	TRBJ2-3	.
TGTGCCAGTGAAGACAGGTCTGGCGGAAACACCATATATTTT	CASEDRSGGNTIYF	few	TRBV6-1	TRBJ1-3	.
TGTGCCAGCAGCTTAAGTGTGGGGTTGCCCTATGGCTACACCTTC	CASSLSVGLPYGYTF	.	TRBV7-9	TRBJ1-2	.
TGTGCCAGCAGCTCCCCACCGGGACAGGGGAACTACGAGCAGTACTTC	CASSSPPGQGNYEQYF	.	TRBV7-9	TRBJ2-7	TRBD1
TGCGCCAGCAGTGGGGGAGCTAGCCTGAATAGCACAGATACGCAGTATTTT	CASSGGASLNSTDTQYF	many	TRBV5-1	TRBJ2-3	.
TGTGCCAGCTCCTACAGGGGGCGCGATCAGCCCCAGCATTTT	CASSYRGRDQPQHF	many	TRBV12-3/TRBV12-4	TRBJ1-5	TRBD1
TGCGCCAGCAGCTTGGTCTCGGCCGCCTCCTACGAGCAGTACTTC	CASSLVSAASYEQYF	.	TRBV5-1	TRBJ2-7	.
TGTGCCAGTAGTATATACCCAGATAATGAGCAGTTCTTC	CASSIYPDNEQFF	.	TRBV19	TRBJ2-1	.
TGCGCCAGCAGCCTCCGGGCTTGGGACACGACCTACGAGCAGTACTTC	CASSLRAWDTTYEQYF	many	TRBV4-3	TRBJ2-7	.
TGCGCCAGCAGCCCCTACCCCCCAGGGAACCAAGAGACCCAGTACTTC	CASSPYPPGNQETQYF	.	TRBV4-3	TRBJ2-5	.
TGCAGCGTTATCTCCCTCAAAGGGGGGGAGATTGAGCAGTTCTTC	CSVISLKGGEIEQFF	.	TRBV29-1	TRBJ2-1	.
TGCGCCAGCAGCCAAGTTCGAGCGGGAATAGCAGATACGCAGTATTTT	CASSQVRAGIADTQYF	few	TRBV4-3	TRBJ2-3	TRBD2
TGCAGTGCTAGAGGTCCCGCGGGAGCCCAAGATACGCAGTATTTT	CSARGPAGAQDTQYF	.	TRBV20-1	TRBJ2-3	TRBD2
TGTGCCAGCAGCCAAGATAAACTAGGCCTTTACGAGCAGTACTTC	CASSQDKLGLYEQYF	few	TRBV4-2	TRBJ2-7	.
TGTGCCAGCGTGGACAGGGCTAACAATGAGCAGTTCTTC	CASVDRANNEQFF	.	TRBV18	TRBJ2-1	TRBD1
TGTGCCTCCTGGAAGGTCCCACTAGCGGGAGGGTTTAAGTCCGGGGAGCTGTTTTTT	CASWKVPLAGGFKSGELFF	.	TRBV30	TRBJ2-2	TRBD2
TGCAGCGTCACGACTCGGACAGCAGACAAAAACATTCAGTACTTC	CSVTTRTADKNIQYF	.	TRBV29-1	TRBJ2-4	.
TGTGCCAGCAGTTACTCGATGGGGACTAGCGCCGACGGGGTTTACAATGAGCAGTTCTTC	CASSYSMGTSADGVYNEQFF	few	TRBV6-2/TRBV6-3	TRBJ2-1	TRBD2